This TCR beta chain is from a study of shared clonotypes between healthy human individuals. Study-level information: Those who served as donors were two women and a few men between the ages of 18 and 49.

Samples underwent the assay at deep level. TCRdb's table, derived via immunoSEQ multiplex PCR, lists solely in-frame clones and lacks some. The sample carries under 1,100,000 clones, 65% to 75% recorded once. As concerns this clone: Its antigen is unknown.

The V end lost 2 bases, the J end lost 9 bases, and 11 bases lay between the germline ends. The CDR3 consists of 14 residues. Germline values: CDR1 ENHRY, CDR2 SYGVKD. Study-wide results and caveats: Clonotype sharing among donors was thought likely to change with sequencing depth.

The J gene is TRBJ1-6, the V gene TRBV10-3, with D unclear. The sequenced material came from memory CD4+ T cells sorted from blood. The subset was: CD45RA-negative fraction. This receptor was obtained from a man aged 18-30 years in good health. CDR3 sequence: CAISEQRVSSPLHF. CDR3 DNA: TGTGCCATCAGTGAGCAAAGGGTTTCTTCACCCCTCCACTTT.